This T cell receptor (beta chain) was documented in a study of OX40 agonist ivuxolimab in advanced cancers. Measured with immunoSEQ multiplex PCR; TCRdb has only the in-frame clones, and not every one. The profile shows about 81,000 clones, around 84% of them singletons. V shed 4 bases and J shed 6 bases, with 20 bases lying between them. Germline assignment: CDR1 SGDLS and CDR2 YYNGEE. The CDR3 is 16 amino acids. The receptor was isolated from an adult with an advanced solid tumor such as melanoma, head and neck, liver or kidney cancer. Sequenced here: CD4+ or CD8+ T cells sorted from blood, sampled in a trial of the OX40 agonist ivuxolimab. The chain couples TRBV9 to TRBJ1-5; tentative D call: TRBD1 (6 bases). CDR3 region: CASSPTLGTMSQPQHF. As DNA, the CDR3 is TGTGCCAGCAGCCCCACCCTCGGGACAATGTCTCAGCCCCAGCATTTT.